The clone carrying this TCR beta chain has only a few counts. Antigen unknown. V was pared by 0 bases and J by 9 bases, with 9 bases of the junction left unmatched. This CDR3 has 15 residues. CDR1 LNHNV and CDR2 YYDKDF come from the germline V gene (reference sequence). This record belongs to a study of cytomegalovirus exposure and HLA in healthy donors. The study, taken as a whole, reports: Some TCR beta chains (roughly 160 of them) were listed as cytomegalovirus-associated.

The PCR made use of 60 Vbeta and 13 Jbeta primers. Assay used: immunoSEQ multiplex PCR; TCRdb lists only in-frame clones, some missing. The repertoire holds 65,000 to 75,000 clones, with approximately 71% as singletons. The V and J genes are TRBV15 and TRBJ2-5; TRBD2 matches 8 bases. Sequencing was carried out using PBMCs. This clonotype was obtained from a woman in her twenties or thirties in good health and CMV-seronegative. As DNA, the CDR3 is TGTGCCACCAGCAGAGATACAGGCGGGGGGCCCTCCCAGTACTTC. As protein: CATSRDTGGGPSQYF.